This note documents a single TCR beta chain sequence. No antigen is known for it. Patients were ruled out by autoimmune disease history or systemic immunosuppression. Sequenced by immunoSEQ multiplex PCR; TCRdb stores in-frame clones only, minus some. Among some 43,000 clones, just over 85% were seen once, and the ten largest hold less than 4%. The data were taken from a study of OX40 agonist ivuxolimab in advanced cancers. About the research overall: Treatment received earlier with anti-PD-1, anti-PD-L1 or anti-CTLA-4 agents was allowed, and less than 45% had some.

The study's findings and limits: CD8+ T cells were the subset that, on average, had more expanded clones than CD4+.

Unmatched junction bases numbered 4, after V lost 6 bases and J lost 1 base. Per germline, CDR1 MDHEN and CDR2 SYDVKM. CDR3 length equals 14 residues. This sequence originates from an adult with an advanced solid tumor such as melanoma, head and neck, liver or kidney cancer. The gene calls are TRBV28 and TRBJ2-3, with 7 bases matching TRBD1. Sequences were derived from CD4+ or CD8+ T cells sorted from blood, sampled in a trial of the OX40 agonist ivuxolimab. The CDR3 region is CASRATGRTDTQYF. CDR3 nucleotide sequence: TGTGCCAGCAGAGCGACAGGGCGCACAGATACGCAGTATTTT.